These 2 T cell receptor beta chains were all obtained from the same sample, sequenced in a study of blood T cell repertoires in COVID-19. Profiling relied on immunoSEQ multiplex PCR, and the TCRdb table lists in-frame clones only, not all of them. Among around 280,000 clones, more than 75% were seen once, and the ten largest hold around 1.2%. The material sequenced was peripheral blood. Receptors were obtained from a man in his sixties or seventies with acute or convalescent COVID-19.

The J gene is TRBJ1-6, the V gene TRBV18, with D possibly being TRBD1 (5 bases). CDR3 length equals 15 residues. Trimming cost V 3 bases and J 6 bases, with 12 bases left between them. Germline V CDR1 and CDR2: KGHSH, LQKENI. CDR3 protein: CASSPGGASNSPLHF. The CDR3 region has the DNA TGTGCCAGCTCACCGGGGGGAGCGTCTAATTCACCCCTCCACTTT. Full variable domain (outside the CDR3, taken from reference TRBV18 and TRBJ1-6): NAGVMQNPRHLVRRRGQEARLRCSPMKGHSHVYWYRQLPEEGLKFMVYLQKENIIDESGMPKERFSAEFPKEGPSILRIQQVVRGDSAAYFCASSPGGASNSPLHFGNGTRLTVT.

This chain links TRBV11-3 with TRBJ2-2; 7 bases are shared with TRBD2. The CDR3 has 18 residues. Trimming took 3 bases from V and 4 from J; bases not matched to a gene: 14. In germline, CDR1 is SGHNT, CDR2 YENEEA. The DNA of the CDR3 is TGTGCCAGCAGCTTCTCCCGAAGCGGGGTGGGTGGCACCGGGGAGCTGTTTTTT. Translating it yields CASSFSRSGVGGTGELFF. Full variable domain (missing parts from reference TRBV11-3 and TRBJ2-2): EAGVVQSPRYKIIEKKQPVAFWCNPISGHNTLYWYLQNLGQGPELLIRYENEEAVDDSQLPKDRFSAERLKGVDSTLKIQPAELGDSAVYLCASSFSRSGVGGTGELFFGEGSRLTVL.